These 23 T cell receptor beta chains originate from one sample sequenced in a study of metastatic and nonmetastatic thyroid tumors. The entire patient cohort was treatment-naive prior to thyroid surgery. Using MiXCR, TCRdb reanalyzed the PCR reads. The sample includes about 8,000 clones, more than 20% seen only once; the top ten take under 20%. Sequencing was performed on adjacent normal tissue. The receptors shown here come from a female donor with papillary thyroid cancer or a benign thyroid nodule (not recorded which). Some clones in this sample may be carry-over from other donors' samples.

This clone appeared many times. The chain joins TRBV14 to TRBJ1-1; a possible D gene is TRBD1 (6 bases). The CDR3 spans 13 residues. Germline V gives CDR1 SGHDN, CDR2 FVKESK. V dropped 5 bases and J dropped 5 bases, with 12 bases sitting between them. The chain's CDR3 is CASSSQGRTEAFF. DNA of the CDR3: TGTGCCAGCAGCAGTCAGGGGCGAACTGAAGCTTTCTTT.

This clone was seen only once. Other DNA sequences of this sample code for an identical CDR3. CDR3 coding DNA: TGTGCCAGTAGCCCCCCGCTGGTGGAGACCCAGTACTTC. Translation: CASSPPLVETQYF. The genes are TRBV7-9 and TRBJ2-5, with D unclear. The CDR3 extends over 13 amino acids. CDR1 is SEHNR, CDR2 FQNEAQ, per germline (reference sequence). V gave up 9 bases and J gave up 5 bases, with 16 bases separating them.

This clone appeared a few times. The chain links TRBV2 to TRBJ2-7; maybe TRBD2 (5 bases). Germline CDR1 SNHLY, CDR2 FYNNEI. The V gene lost 6 bases and the J gene lost 4 bases, with 10 bases spanning the gap. The CDR3 is 12 residues long. CDR3 amino acids: CASSVGGYEQYF. CDR3 DNA sequence: TGTGCCAGCAGCGTAGGAGGATACGAGCAGTACTTC.

This clone was counted at least ten times. This chain connects TRBV14 to TRBJ1-6; no firm D call. The CDR3 contains 15 residues. Trimming stripped 2 bases from V and 9 bases from J, with 14 bases between. From germline, CDR1 is SGHDN and CDR2 FVKESK. In DNA form, the CDR3 reads TGTGCCAGCAGCCAATTGGGCCCGGGTTCTTCACCCCTCCACTTT. Translation: CASSQLGPGSSPLHF.

In its sample, this clone was seen once. The chain joins TRBV5-5 to TRBJ2-7, with 8 bases that match TRBD1. This CDR3 has 15 amino acids. The trim removed 5 bases at V and 5 bases at J, leaving 12 bases unmatched. CDR1 SGHKS and CDR2 YYEKEE come from the germline V gene (reference sequence). The CDR3, as DNA: TGTGCCAGCAGTGTTGGCTGGACAGGGCGCGACGAGCAGTACTTC. It is translated as CASSVGWTGRDEQYF.

This clone has a count of ten or more. The genes are TRBV4-1 and TRBJ2-5; tentatively, D is TRBD2 (5 bases). The CDR3 runs 16 residues. V was shortened by 4 bases and J by 4 bases, with 19 bases between the two germline ends. Germline CDR1 is MGHRA and CDR2 is YSYEKL. CDR3: CASSLSSSSRGETQYF. For the CDR3, the DNA is TGCGCCAGCAGCCTAAGTAGTTCCAGCCGGGGAGAGACCCAGTACTTC.

The CDR3 region is CSAGNYEQYF. CDR3 in DNA: TGCAGTGCTGGAAACTACGAGCAGTACTTC. The chain has TRBV20-1 and TRBJ2-7; D is undetermined. Germline CDR1 is DFQATT and CDR2 is SNEGSKA (reference sequence). Trimming took 5 bases from V and 3 from J, leaving 5 bases between them. The CDR3 runs to 10 residues.

This rearrangement joins TRBV5-1 to TRBJ1-2, with D possibly being TRBD1 (5 bases). The V end was cut by 4 bases, the J end by 2 bases, with 12 bases between. Germline CDR1 reads SGHRS; CDR2 reads YFSETQ. CDR3 length equals 14 residues. CDR3 in DNA: TGCGCCAGCAGCATCGGGACTCCCAACTATGGCTACACCTTC. It codes for CASSIGTPNYGYTF.

This clone was seen repeatedly, ten times or more. The V and J genes are TRBV4-1 and TRBJ1-2; D gene ambiguous. This CDR3 has 14 residues. Between the trimmed V and J ends, which lost 0 bases and 5 bases, there was a span of 10 bases. The germline CDR1 and CDR2 sequences are MGHRA and YSYEKL. The CDR3 nucleotides read TGCGCCAGCAGCCAAGATGGTTCGGAGTATGGCTACACCTTC. This sequence encodes CASSQDGSEYGYTF.

The chain joins TRBV11-1 to TRBJ1-2; 7 positions match TRBD1. After removal of 4 bases from V and 5 bases from J, the junction contained 10 bases not matched to a gene. The CDR3 has 15 residues. Germline V lookup: CDR1 SGHAT, CDR2 FQDESV (reference sequence). The CDR3 loop reads CASSYQPGGAYGYTF. The CDR3 bases are TGTGCCAGCAGCTACCAACCAGGGGGAGCTTATGGCTACACCTTC.

This clone was counted only a few times. The chain recombines TRBV29-1 with TRBJ2-2; D not certain. V lost 4 bases, J lost 0 bases, and 6 bases lay in between. CDR3 length: 13 amino acids. Germline V gene sequence: CDR1 SQVTM, CDR2 ANQGSEA. The CDR3 DNA reads TGCAGCGTTGGGAGTTCGAACACCGGGGAGCTGTTTTTT. As protein: CSVGSSNTGELFF.

This clone was counted only a few times. The V call is TRBV6-5, the J call TRBJ2-7; 7 bases align to TRBD2. Germline lookup yields CDR1 MNHEY and CDR2 SVGAGI. The ends lost 0 bases at V and 0 bases at J; junction bases unmatched: 2. CDR3 length: 15 amino acids. The CDR3 is CASSYSGGSSYEQYF. The CDR3 DNA is TGTGCCAGCAGTTACTCGGGAGGGAGCTCCTACGAGCAGTACTTC.

This clone is termed large. The CDR3 protein is CASSSTAKGEAFF. DNA for the CDR3: TGTGCCAGCAGTTCTACAGCGAAGGGTGAAGCTTTCTTT. The V call is TRBV28, the J call TRBJ1-1; D gene ambiguous. CDR3 length equals 13 residues. V gave up 4 bases and J gave up 7 bases, with 13 bases separating them. Per germline, CDR1 MDHEN and CDR2 SYDVKM.

The chain recombines TRBV27 with TRBJ1-5, with D possibly TRBD1 on 6 matching bases. This CDR3 is built from 19 residues. The germline CDR1 and CDR2 sequences are MNHEY and SMNVEV (reference sequence). The germline V and J ends were trimmed by 1 base and 1 base, with 20 bases remaining between them. The chain's CDR3 is CASSLYFRGGYTSNQPQHF. CDR3 coding DNA: TGTGCCAGCAGTTTATATTTCCGAGGGGGGTATACGAGCAATCAGCCCCAGCATTTT.

This clone was observed a handful of times. The chain carries TRBV6-5 and TRBJ2-7, with TRBD2 identical over 8 bases. Germline CDR1 reads MNHEY; CDR2 reads SVGAGI. J lost 0 bases, V lost 10 bases, and 17 bases had no gene match. The CDR3 loop spans 17 amino acids. CDR3 loop: CATATSAGPLSSYEQYF. The CDR3 region has the DNA TGTGCCACTGCGACTAGCGCGGGGCCCCTGAGCTCCTACGAGCAGTACTTC.

Worth noting for this clone: Compared with germline, one end of the junction differs, possibly owing to a read error. The DNA of the CDR3 is TGCAGTGCTAGGGATCCTGTATCGGGAGGGGGCACCGGGCAGCTGTTTTTT. Translating gives CSARDPVSGGGTGQLFF. V and J are TRBV20-1 and TRBJ2-2; D might be TRBD2 (8 bases). This CDR3 has 17 amino acids. The germline CDR1 and CDR2 sequences are DFQATT and SNEGSKA (reference sequence).

This clone occurred a few times. V gene TRBV6-1 combines with J gene TRBJ2-7, with D possibly called TRBD1 or TRBD2 (5 bases each). V was trimmed by 5 bases and J by 4 bases, leaving 15 bases between them. Germline CDR1 is MNHNS and CDR2 is SASEGT. The CDR3 totals 14 residues. The CDR3 sequence: CASSWTGGGYEQYV. The CDR3 DNA sequence: TGTGCCAGCAGTTGGACCGGTGGGGGTTACGAGCAGTACGTC.

The V and J genes are TRBV6-1 and TRBJ2-5, with D unclear. The germline V gene has CDR1 MNHNS and CDR2 SASEGT. The CDR3 runs 14 residues. V was clipped by 7 bases and J by 8 bases, with 20 bases between them. CDR3 DNA sequence: TGTGCCAGCATTTTTGTGATGGACCCAGATACCCAGTACTTC. It codes for CASIFVMDPDTQYF.

This clone occurred a few times. The chain has TRBV5-1 and TRBJ1-1; D unclear. The CDR3 spans 14 residues. The V and J ends lost 1 base and 10 bases respectively, with 17 bases between them. The germline CDR1 and CDR2 sequences are SGHRS and YFSETQ. The CDR3 DNA reads as TGCGCCAGCAGCTTGCAAACCGGTGCGGGTTTAGCTTTCTTT. Its translation is CASSLQTGAGLAFF.

The chain links TRBV12-3 or TRBV12-4 to TRBJ2-3, with TRBD2 identical over 10 bases. Trimming at V came to 4 bases and at J to 6 bases, leaving 7 bases not matched to a gene. CDR3 length: 15 amino acids. DNA for the CDR3: TGTGCCAGCAGTTATAGCGGGGGGCGGGGGGATACGCAGTATTTT. Residues: CASSYSGGRGDTQYF.

This clone rates as medium-sized. The chain links TRBV7-8 to TRBJ1-1; D might be TRBD1 (6 bases). Trimming stripped 3 bases from V and 0 bases from J, with 14 bases between. There are 16 residues in the CDR3. The germline V gene encodes CDR1 SGHVS and CDR2 FQNEAQ. The CDR3 loop is CASSLVDRTLNTEAFF. The CDR3 region has the DNA TGTGCCAGCAGCTTGGTGGACAGAACCTTGAACACTGAAGCTTTCTTT.

This clone was recorded once. The chain has TRBV20-1 and TRBJ2-1; D may be TRBD2 (6 bases). Trimming removed 0 bases at V and 9 bases at J, with 21 bases between. The CDR3 totals 16 residues. Germline V gene data show CDR1 as DFQATT and CDR2 as SNEGSKA (reference sequence). CDR3 nucleotide sequence: TGCAGTGCTAGAGATACTTCGAGACTAGATATTGCTGAGCAGTTCTTC. Protein sequence: CSARDTSRLDIAEQFF.

The chain employs TRBV11-2 and TRBJ1-5, with D perhaps matching TRBD1 (6 bases). The CDR3 is 14 amino acids. CDR1 SGHAT and CDR2 FQNNGV come from the germline V gene. The V gene lost 0 bases and the J gene lost 7 bases, with 10 bases spanning the gap. The CDR3 reads CASSLEGGRQPQHF. CDR3 nucleotides: TGTGCCAGCAGCTTAGAAGGGGGGAGACAGCCCCAGCATTTT. Drawing the rest from reference TRBV11-2 and TRBJ1-5, the complete variable domain is EAGVAQSPRYKIIEKRQSVAFWCNPISGHATLYWYQQILGQGPKLLIQFQNNGVVDDSQLPKDRFSAERLKGVDSTLKIQPAKLEDSAVYLCASSLEGGRQPQHFGDGTRLSIL.